These 30 T cell receptor beta chains came from one sample sequenced in a study of blood T cell repertoires in COVID-19. The method was immunoSEQ multiplex PCR; TCRdb's version includes in-frame clones alone and lacks a portion of them. Among 110,000 or so clones listed, 84% were seen once. Material: peripheral blood. These receptor sequences come from a woman between 35 and 50 years old with acute or convalescent COVID-19.

The chain carries TRBV10-3 and TRBJ1-1; TRBD1 agrees at 8 bases. CDR3 length: 15 amino acids. V trimming: 7 bases; J trimming: 0 bases; junction bases outside the gene matches: 7. Germline CDR1 and CDR2: ENHRY and SYGVKD. The CDR3 loop is CAIKDRVDVNTEAFF. The CDR3 DNA is TGTGCCATCAAGGACAGGGTTGACGTGAACACTGAAGCTTTCTTT.

The gene calls are TRBV11-3 and TRBJ2-1; D unclear. Germline CDR1 SGHNT, CDR2 YENEEA. V lost 2 bases and J lost 10, with 15 bases in between. CDR3 length equals 14 residues. For the CDR3, the DNA is TGTGCCAGCAGCTTAACCGCCGGGTCACGGGAGCAGTTCTTC. It yields the protein CASSLTAGSREQFF.

This chain joins TRBV5-1 and TRBJ2-1; 10 nucleotides match TRBD2. This CDR3 contains 15 residues. Per germline, CDR1 SGHRS and CDR2 YFSETQ. The V gene end was trimmed by 6 bases and the J gene end by 4 bases; junction bases not matched to a gene: 7. The CDR3 region is CASTSGLADYNEQFF. The CDR3 nucleotides are TGCGCCAGCACATCCGGACTAGCGGATTACAATGAGCAGTTCTTC.

This clone has only a few counts. J is TRBJ1-4 and V is TRBV7-2; no clear D gene. Trimming took 1 base from V and 8 from J, leaving 8 bases between them. The CDR3 runs 13 residues. Germline V gene sequence: CDR1 SGHTA, CDR2 FQGNSA. CDR3 residues: CASSLEPEEKLFF. DNA of the CDR3: TGTGCCAGCAGCTTAGAACCGGAGGAAAAACTGTTTTTT.

The sample holds a few counts of this clone. The rearrangement uses TRBV5-6 and TRBJ2-7; a weak D match, TRBD2 (5 bases). Germline CDR1 and CDR2: SGHDT and YYEEEE. The CDR3 has 15 amino acids. With 0 bases removed from V and 10 bases from J, the gap between germline ends came to 20 bases. The CDR3 sequence is CASSLGGASKGDQYF. DNA for the CDR3: TGTGCCAGCAGCTTGGGTGGAGCATCGAAGGGAGATCAGTACTTC.

The rearrangement links TRBV19 to TRBJ1-3; TRBD1 aligns across 9 bases. The CDR3 length is 15 residues. V dropped 7 bases and J dropped 5; count of bases not matched to a gene: 9. Germline-derived CDR1 and CDR2 are LNHDA and SQIVND (reference sequence). The CDR3 sequence: CASTAGQGERNTIYF. The CDR3 nucleotides are TGTGCCAGTACCGCGGGACAGGGTGAAAGAAACACCATATATTTT.

The V call is TRBV5-5, the J call TRBJ1-2; no clear D gene. Per the germline V gene, CDR1 is SGHKS and CDR2 is YYEKEE (reference sequence). This CDR3 is 15 amino acids long. Trimming cost V 4 bases and J 0 bases, with 13 bases left between them. The chain's CDR3 is CASSRNGDTNYGYTF. CDR3 DNA: TGTGCCAGCAGCCGAAATGGCGACACTAACTATGGCTACACCTTC.

The chain uses TRBV12-3 or TRBV12-4 and TRBJ2-7; D might be TRBD1 (6 bases). Trimming removed 6 bases from V and 3 bases from J, with 9 bases in between. There are 12 residues in the CDR3. CDR3 region: CASRGDNYEQYF. For the CDR3, the DNA is TGTGCCAGCAGGGGGGACAACTACGAGCAGTACTTC.

Only one count was recorded for this clone. J is TRBJ1-6 and V is TRBV25-1, with D hard to call. CDR3 size: 16 residues. Trimming shortened V by 0 bases and J by 0 bases, and 6 bases separated the two germline ends. CDR1 and CDR2 from the germline V gene are MGHDK and SYGVNS. This CDR3 reads CASSEYRSSYNSPLHF. For the CDR3, the DNA is TGTGCCAGCAGTGAATATCGGAGCTCCTATAATTCACCCCTCCACTTT.

The chain carries TRBV6-5 and TRBJ1-1; D call uncertain. Trimming took off 5 bases at V and 5 bases at J, with 18 bases between the two ends. Per the germline V gene, CDR1 is MNHEY and CDR2 is SVGAGI. The CDR3 covers 15 residues. As DNA, the CDR3 is TGTGCCAGCAGTCATAGGACGGGGAGAGTGACTGAAGCTTTCTTT. Protein: CASSHRTGRVTEAFF.

This chain connects TRBV7-2 to TRBJ2-5; 10 bases agree with TRBD1. The CDR3 covers 14 residues. The germline V gene has CDR1 SGHTA and CDR2 FQGNSA. V shed 6 bases and J 7 bases; nucleotides not matched to a gene: 8. The CDR3 is CASRRQGAVGTQYF. For the CDR3, the DNA is TGTGCCAGCAGAAGACAGGGGGCGGTAGGGACCCAGTACTTC.

In its sample, this clone was seen a few times. This chain connects TRBV28 to TRBJ1-1; D remains ambiguous. Per the germline V gene, CDR1 is MDHEN and CDR2 is SYDVKM. The V end lost 1 base, the J end lost 7 bases, and 13 bases lay between the germline ends. The CDR3 is 14 residues long. The CDR3 DNA reads TGTGCCAGCAGTTTATCTCGGGTTACGGGTGAAGCTTTCTTT. This codes for CASSLSRVTGEAFF.

The chain links TRBV7-9 to TRBJ2-1; D is possibly TRBD2 (7 bases). The CDR3 is 15 amino acids. The germline CDR1 and CDR2 sequences are SEHNR and FQNEAQ (reference sequence). Trimming took off 5 bases at V and 10 bases at J, with 21 bases between the two ends. The CDR3 sequence is CASSQSSGTLQEQFF. The CDR3 nucleotides are TGTGCCAGCAGCCAGAGCAGCGGGACACTCCAAGAGCAGTTCTTC.

In its sample, this clone was seen a few times. This chain joins TRBV13 and TRBJ1-6, with D perhaps TRBD1 (6 bases). V lost 6 bases to trimming and J lost 7 bases, with 13 bases between them. The CDR3 is made up of 14 amino acids. The germline CDR1 and CDR2 sequences are PRHDT and FYEKMQ (reference sequence). The CDR3 coding sequence is TGTGCCAGCAGGCCGAGACAGGACAATTCACCCCTCCACTTT. Its protein product is CASRPRQDNSPLHF.

Written as DNA, the CDR3 is TGTGCCAGCAGTAGGACCGGGACAGGGAGTTCACCCCTCCACTTT. Translated: CASSRTGTGSSPLHF. The chain recombines TRBV2 with TRBJ1-6, with 9 bases identical to TRBD1. J lost 9 bases, V lost 5 bases, and 8 bases had no gene match. CDR3 size: 15 residues. Germline CDR1 is SNHLY and CDR2 is FYNNEI.

J is TRBJ1-2 and V is TRBV19; the D is unclear. Looked up from germline, CDR1 is LNHDA and CDR2 is SQIVND (reference sequence). CDR3 size: 17 residues. V lost 4 bases and J 5 bases, leaving 23 bases between the germline ends. CDR3 protein: CASSTGRLIGDQYGYTF. The DNA of the CDR3 is TGTGCCAGTAGTACGGGTCGCCTTATAGGAGACCAATATGGCTACACCTTC.

This chain joins TRBV3-1 (or the pseudogene TRBV3-2) and TRBJ1-5; the D gene is possibly TRBD1 (5 bases). V was shortened by 0 bases and J by 6 bases, with 12 bases between the two germline ends. Germline assignment: CDR1 LGHDT and CDR2 YNNKEL (reference sequence). CDR3 length: 15 residues. The CDR3 is CASSQESAGSQPQHF. In DNA form, the CDR3 reads TGTGCCAGCAGCCAAGAAAGCGCAGGGTCTCAGCCCCAGCATTTT.

The CDR3 region is CASSPRQGGSYEQYF. In DNA form, the CDR3 reads TGTGCCAGCAGCCCCAGACAGGGAGGCTCCTACGAGCAGTACTTC. The chain has TRBV7-2 and TRBJ2-7, with a tentative D call TRBD1 (7 bases). Trimming left V 5 bases short and J 0 bases short, with 14 bases between. Per the germline V gene, CDR1 is SGHTA and CDR2 is FQGNSA. The CDR3 contains 15 residues.

This clone was detected a few times. The chain employs TRBV9 and TRBJ2-7, with 7 bases lining up with TRBD1. V shed 4 bases, J shed 0 bases, and the junction held 4 bases outside the gene matches. This CDR3 comprises 14 residues. Germline V gives CDR1 SGDLS, CDR2 YYNGEE. The CDR3 sequence is CASSPRDSSYEQYF. The CDR3 nucleotides are TGTGCCAGCAGCCCTCGGGACAGCTCCTACGAGCAGTACTTC.

There are a few counts of this clone. This chain connects TRBV29-1 to TRBJ2-3; D is perhaps TRBD2 (7 bases). The CDR3 has 10 amino acids. The germline gives CDR1 SQVTM, CDR2 ANQGSEA. CDR3 sequence (DNA): TGCGGGGGGGCCGGAGATACGCAGTATTTT. As protein: CGGAGDTQYF.

V usage is TRBV7-2 and J usage is TRBJ1-5, with 9 bases identical to TRBD1. This CDR3 spans 14 amino acids. With V trimmed by 3 bases and J by 5 bases, 2 bases remained unmatched. CDR1 SGHTA and CDR2 FQGNSA come from the germline V gene. In DNA form, the CDR3 reads TGTGCCAGCAGCTTTACAGGGGGCGATCAGCCCCAGCATTTT. It is translated as CASSFTGGDQPQHF.

The rearrangement uses TRBV10-1 and TRBJ1-5; D is uncertain. CDR1 and CDR2 (germline): WNHNN, SYGVQD (reference sequence). V was clipped by 3 bases and J by 0 bases, with 6 bases between them. The CDR3 runs 14 residues. The CDR3 reads CASSERGSNQPQHF. The CDR3, as DNA: TGCGCCAGCAGTGAACGGGGTAGCAATCAGCCCCAGCATTTT.

The gene calls are TRBV7-8 and TRBJ2-2, with D possibly matching TRBD2 (6 bases). Germline V gene sequence: CDR1 SGHVS, CDR2 FQNEAQ. Trimming removed 1 base at V and 4 bases at J, with 10 bases between. The CDR3 contains 15 residues. In nucleotides, the CDR3 is TGTGCCAGCAGCTTAGTTTGGGACTCCACCGGGGAGCTGTTTTTT. This encodes CASSLVWDSTGELFF.

The gene calls are TRBV9 and TRBJ2-7; 8 nucleotides agree with TRBD1. Germline CDR1 is SGDLS and CDR2 is YYNGEE. V was clipped by 3 bases and J by 4 bases; unmatched bases: 6. This CDR3 comprises 14 residues. CDR3 residues: CASSEGTGKYEQYF. CDR3 nucleotides: TGTGCCAGCAGCGAGGGGACAGGTAAATACGAGCAGTACTTC.

About this clone: Relative to the germline gene, one junction end is altered; a read error may explain this. The chain is built from TRBV29-1 and TRBJ2-2, with D tentatively TRBD1 (6 bases). CDR1 SQVTM and CDR2 ANQGSEA come from the germline V gene. The CDR3 length is 14 residues. The CDR3 DNA sequence: TGCAGCGCTGAAACAGGGAAGAACACCGGGGAGCTGTTTTTT. Encoded protein: CSAETGKNTGELFF.

This chain uses TRBV30 with TRBJ2-2; TRBD2 agrees at 7 bases. Germline V gene data show CDR1 as GTSNPN and CDR2 as SVGIG (reference sequence). With V trimmed by 7 bases and J by 6 bases, 14 bases remained unmatched. CDR3 length: 15 amino acids. The CDR3 nucleotides are TGTGCCTACCTACGGCGGGGGTCCCCAGCCGGGGAGCTGTTTTTT. As protein: CAYLRRGSPAGELFF.

V and J are TRBV7-8 and TRBJ2-3, with D possibly matching TRBD2 (6 bases). The CDR3 length is 12 residues. Trimming removed 8 bases from V and 2 bases from J, with 8 bases in between. Looked up from germline, CDR1 is SGHVS and CDR2 is FQNEAQ. CDR3 sequence: CASAGFTDTQYF. The CDR3 bases are TGTGCCAGCGCGGGGTTCACAGATACGCAGTATTTT. Full variable domain (rest looked up from reference TRBV7-8 and TRBJ2-3): GAGVSQSPRYKVAKRGQDVALRCDPISGHVSLFWYQQALGQGPEFLTYFQNEAQLDKSGLPSDRFFAERPEGSVSTLKIQRTQQEDSAVYLCASAGFTDTQYFGPGTRLTVL.

This clone was picked up one time. The J gene is TRBJ1-3, the V gene TRBV6-1; D might be TRBD1 (6 bases). Per the germline V gene, CDR1 is MNHNS and CDR2 is SASEGT. The CDR3 contains 15 residues. Trimming removed 3 bases at V and 0 bases at J, with 9 bases between. CDR3 DNA sequence: TGTGCCAGCAGTGATGACAGGTCCTCTGGAAACACCATATATTTT. Translation: CASSDDRSSGNTIYF.

The genes are TRBV25-1 and TRBJ2-6, with a weak D call TRBD1 (5 bases). CDR1 and CDR2 (germline): MGHDK, SYGVNS. Trimming took off 5 bases at V and 0 bases at J, with 14 bases between the two ends. CDR3 length equals 17 residues. The CDR3 here is CASSPLDSFSGANVLTF. The CDR3 DNA reads TGTGCCAGCAGTCCCCTCGACAGTTTCTCTGGGGCCAACGTCCTGACTTTC.

The chain joins TRBV11-2 to TRBJ1-1; D remains ambiguous. The ends were cut back, 5 bases at V and 4 bases at J, with 17 bases in the middle. The CDR3 totals 15 residues. Per the germline V gene, CDR1 is SGHAT and CDR2 is FQNNGV. CDR3 DNA: TGTGCCAGCAGCCCTATTCGGGGTCGGAGCACTGAAGCTTTCTTT. Its translation is CASSPIRGRSTEAFF.